One and the same sample provided the 15 T cell receptor beta chains below, sequenced in a study of spatial heterogeneity in lung cancer. Documented time point: sample taken at primary tumor resection. Whole-study findings and limits: Tumor mutation count correlated with how many alpha and beta TCRs expanded intratumorally.

TCRdb re-called the 5' RACE reads through MiXCR, storing one row per CDR3 protein. The sample contains around 18,000 distinct CDR3 sequences, roughly 6% of which appear only once. These receptors have no known antigen. The sequenced sample was lung tumor tissue, obtained at surgery. The receptors here all came from a female donor with early-stage non-small cell lung cancer.

The table lists this clonotype with many counts. The rearrangement joins TRBV5-1 to TRBJ2-7; D is unresolved. Deletions cut 0 bases from V and 0 bases from J, with 10 bases between. Germline lookup yields CDR1 SGHRS and CDR2 YFSETQ. This CDR3 contains 15 residues. For the CDR3, the DNA is TGCGCCAGCAGCTTGGGTGGCGGTAGCTCCTACGAGCAGTACTTC. Translation: CASSLGGGSSYEQYF.

This clonotype occurred many times. The CDR3 coding sequence is TGTGCCAGCAGTCAGACTGGCCCCACCGGGGAGCTGTTTTTT. Translating it yields CASSQTGPTGELFF. The chain carries TRBV28 and TRBJ2-2; no reliable D call. Germline V lookup: CDR1 MDHEN, CDR2 SYDVKM. The CDR3 is made up of 14 amino acids. The V end was cut by 5 bases, the J end by 4 bases, with 11 bases between.

In this sample, this clonotype is medium-sized (0.01 to 0.1%). The rearrangement links TRBV2 to TRBJ2-1; 11 nucleotides align to TRBD1. J was trimmed by 4 bases and V by 3 bases; bases with no gene match: 2. CDR1 SNHLY and CDR2 FYNNEI come from the germline V gene. CDR3 size: 15 residues. The CDR3 is CASSEDRGQYNEQFF. DNA for the CDR3: TGTGCCAGCAGTGAGGACAGGGGGCAATACAATGAGCAGTTCTTC.

This clonotype came up many times. The CDR3 reads CSARFRDRGSGNTIYF. The CDR3 DNA reads TGCAGTGCTAGATTCCGGGACAGGGGATCGGGAAACACCATATATTTT. The V call is TRBV20-1, the J call TRBJ1-3; TRBD1 agrees at 10 bases. V lost 2 bases and J lost 4; bases outside the gene matches: 8. Germline loops: CDR1 DFQATT, CDR2 SNEGSKA (reference sequence). CDR3 size: 16 residues.

This clonotype was seen at least ten times. The V and J genes are TRBV5-1 and TRBJ2-7, with D perhaps matching TRBD1 (6 bases). CDR3 length equals 11 residues. Germline CDR1 SGHRS, CDR2 YFSETQ. V dropped 5 bases and J dropped 4 bases, with 7 bases sitting between them. Here the CDR3 reads CASSDRYEQYF. For the CDR3, the DNA is TGCGCCAGCAGTGACAGGTACGAGCAGTACTTC.

The rearrangement uses TRBV7-2 and TRBJ2-7; 11 bases align to TRBD2. CDR3 length equals 19 residues. Germline values: CDR1 SGHTA, CDR2 FQGNSA. V gave up 5 bases and J gave up 2 bases; unmatched junction bases: 17. CDR3 nucleotide sequence: TGTGCCAGCAGCCTACCTAAGTCTAGACTAGCGGGAAACCCCTACGAGCAGTACTTC. Translation: CASSLPKSRLAGNPYEQYF. The full variable domain, completed using reference TRBV7-2 and TRBJ2-7, is GAGVSQSPSNKVTEKGKDVELRCDPISGHTALYWYRQSLGQGLEFLIYFQGNSAPDKSGLPSDRFSAERTGGSVSTLTIQRTQQEDSAVYLCASSLPKSRLAGNPYEQYFGPGTRLTVT.

By share, this clonotype ranks as medium-sized. The chain has TRBV9 and TRBJ2-3, with D maybe TRBD2 (6 bases). Trimming cost V 0 bases and J 2 bases, with 10 bases left between them. The CDR3 length is 15 residues. The germline V gene has CDR1 SGDLS and CDR2 YYNGEE. The CDR3 protein is CASSVEGGVTDTQYF. CDR3 in DNA: TGTGCCAGCAGCGTAGAGGGCGGGGTCACAGATACGCAGTATTTT.

This clonotype was picked up many times. The V gene is TRBV29-1, the J gene TRBJ2-5; 7 bases agree with TRBD2. The trim removed 4 bases at V and 2 bases at J, leaving 7 bases unmatched. The length of the CDR3 is 14 residues. Germline V lookup: CDR1 SQVTM, CDR2 ANQGSEA. In DNA, the CDR3 is TGCAGCGTTGCAGGGACTACTACGCAAGAGACCCAGTACTTC. Amino acid sequence: CSVAGTTTQETQYF.

Ten or more counts support this clonotype. The chain recombines TRBV20-1 with TRBJ2-1, with D perhaps TRBD2 (5 bases). Trimming stripped 0 bases from V and 0 bases from J, with 9 bases between. Looked up from germline, CDR1 is DFQATT and CDR2 is SNEGSKA (reference sequence). The CDR3 runs 15 residues. CDR3 residues: CSARETGSSYNEQFF. The CDR3 DNA sequence: TGCAGTGCTAGAGAAACGGGGAGCTCCTACAATGAGCAGTTCTTC.

This clonotype was counted many times. This sequence joins TRBV4-1 and TRBJ2-1; TRBD1 or TRBD2 may be the D gene (5 bases each). V was pared by 0 bases and J by 0 bases, with 12 bases between. The V gene's germline CDR1 is MGHRA and CDR2 YSYEKL. The CDR3 spans 17 residues. CDR3 loop: CASSQESYGTSYNEQFF. The CDR3 bases are TGCGCCAGCAGCCAAGAGAGTTACGGGACCTCCTACAATGAGCAGTTCTTC.

In its sample, this clonotype is medium-sized. This CDR3 is CASSLGRDQPQHF. CDR3 sequence (DNA): TGCGCCAGCAGCTTGGGACGGGATCAGCCCCAGCATTTT. J is TRBJ1-5 and V is TRBV5-1; D not certain. Germline loops: CDR1 SGHRS, CDR2 YFSETQ. CDR3 size: 13 residues. Deletions cut 0 bases from V and 5 bases from J, with 6 bases between.

The chain has TRBV13 and TRBJ2-1; TRBD2 agrees at 7 bases. The germline gives CDR1 PRHDT, CDR2 FYEKMQ (reference sequence). V lost 5 bases to trimming and J lost 5 bases; unmatched junction nucleotides: 9. CDR3 size: 15 residues. The CDR3 region is CASSIMLLADNEQFF. DNA for the CDR3: TGTGCCAGCAGCATTATGTTGCTAGCGGACAATGAGCAGTTCTTC.

This clonotype was recorded at least ten times. The chain has TRBV29-1 and TRBJ2-3; 10 nucleotides match TRBD2. The CDR3 length is 15 residues. V lost 4 bases, J lost 4 bases, and 8 bases stayed unmatched. CDR1 and CDR2 (germline): SQVTM, ANQGSEA. CDR3 coding DNA: TGCAGCGTTGGGACTTCTAGCGGGAGTTCAGATACGCAGTATTTT. Translating it yields CSVGTSSGSSDTQYF.

The chain combines TRBV19 with TRBJ2-1; no reliable D call. Germline V gene sequence: CDR1 LNHDA, CDR2 SQIVND (reference sequence). The ends were cut back, 10 bases at V and 3 bases at J, with 16 bases in the middle. The CDR3 runs 14 residues. CDR3 amino acids: CATESRASYNEQFF. The CDR3, as DNA: TGTGCCACCGAATCCCGAGCAAGCTACAATGAGCAGTTCTTC.

This sequence joins TRBV28 and TRBJ2-4; 11 bases align to TRBD2. Germline V gene data show CDR1 as MDHEN and CDR2 as SYDVKM. The trim removed 8 bases at V and 0 bases at J, leaving 18 bases unmatched. CDR3 size: 20 residues. The CDR3 sequence is CASASPPPGLAELAKNIQYF. CDR3 in DNA: TGTGCCAGCGCATCCCCTCCCCCGGGACTAGCGGAGCTAGCCAAAAACATTCAGTACTTC.